This entry describes one T cell receptor (beta chain). V gave up 0 bases and J gave up 4 bases, with 9 bases separating them. This CDR3 comprises 14 residues. CDR1 and CDR2 (germline): KGHSH, LQKENI. Method: immunoSEQ multiplex PCR; TCRdb's copy keeps in-frame clones and lacks some. The sample lists roughly 50,000 clones, 80% to 90% seen once, with 2% in the top ten. These data belong to a study of T cell responses to AZD1222 COVID-19 vaccine. The chain is built from TRBV18 and TRBJ1-1; D not resolved. The starting material was peripheral blood, obtained on day 0 of AZD1222 vaccination. The TCR originated in an adult in good health. CDR3 nucleotides: TGTGCCAGCTCACCACCGGTCACAGCCACTGAAGCTTTCTTT. It is translated as CASSPPVTATEAFF.